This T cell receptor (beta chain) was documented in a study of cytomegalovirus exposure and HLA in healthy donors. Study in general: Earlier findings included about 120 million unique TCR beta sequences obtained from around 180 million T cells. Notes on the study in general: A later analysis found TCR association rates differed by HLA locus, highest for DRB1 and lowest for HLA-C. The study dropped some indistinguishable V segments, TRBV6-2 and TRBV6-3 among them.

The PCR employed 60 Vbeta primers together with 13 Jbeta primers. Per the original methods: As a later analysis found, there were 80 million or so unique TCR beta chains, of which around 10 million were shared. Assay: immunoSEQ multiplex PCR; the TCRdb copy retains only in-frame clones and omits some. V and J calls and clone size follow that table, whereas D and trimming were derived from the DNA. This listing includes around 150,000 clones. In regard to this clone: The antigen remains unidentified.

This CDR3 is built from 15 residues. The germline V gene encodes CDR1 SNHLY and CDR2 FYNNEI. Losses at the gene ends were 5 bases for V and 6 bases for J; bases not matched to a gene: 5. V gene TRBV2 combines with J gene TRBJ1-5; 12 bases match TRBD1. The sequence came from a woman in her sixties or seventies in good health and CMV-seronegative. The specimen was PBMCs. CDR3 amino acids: CASSTGQGAGQPQHF. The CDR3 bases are TGTGCCAGCAGTACGGGACAGGGGGCCGGTCAGCCCCAGCATTTT.